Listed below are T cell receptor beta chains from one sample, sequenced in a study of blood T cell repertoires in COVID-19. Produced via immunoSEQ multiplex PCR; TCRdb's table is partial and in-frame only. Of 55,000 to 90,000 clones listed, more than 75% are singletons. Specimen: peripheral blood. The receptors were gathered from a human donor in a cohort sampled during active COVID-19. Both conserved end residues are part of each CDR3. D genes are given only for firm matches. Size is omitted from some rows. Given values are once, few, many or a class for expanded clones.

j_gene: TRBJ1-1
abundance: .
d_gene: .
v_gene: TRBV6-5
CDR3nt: TGTGCCAGCATTATGAACACTGAAGCTTTCTTT
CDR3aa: CASIMNTEAFF

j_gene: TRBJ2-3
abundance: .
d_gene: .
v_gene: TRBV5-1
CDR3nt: TGCGCCAGCAGCTTGGGGGGAGTGGAAGATACGCAGTATTTT
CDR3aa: CASSLGGVEDTQYF

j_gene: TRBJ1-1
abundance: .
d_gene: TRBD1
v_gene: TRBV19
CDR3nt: TGTGCCAGTAGTATGCCCCATGGGACAGGGATGAACACTGAAGCTTTCTTT
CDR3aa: CASSMPHGTGMNTEAFF

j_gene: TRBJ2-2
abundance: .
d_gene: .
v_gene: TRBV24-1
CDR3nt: TGTGCCACCAGTGACCTGACTAACACCGGGGAGCTGTTTTTT
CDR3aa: CATSDLTNTGELFF

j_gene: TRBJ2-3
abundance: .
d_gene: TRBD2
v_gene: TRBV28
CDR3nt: TGTGCCAGCAGTCGACTAGCGGACATCGAGGATACGCAGTATTTT
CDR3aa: CASSRLADIEDTQYF

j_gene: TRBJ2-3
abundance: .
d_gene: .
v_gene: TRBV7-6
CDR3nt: TGTGCCAGCAGCGTGGGGGCCTCAGCCCAAGATACGCAGTATTTT
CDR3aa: CASSVGASAQDTQYF

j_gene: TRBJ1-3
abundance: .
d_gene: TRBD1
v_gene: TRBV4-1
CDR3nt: TGCGCCAGCAGCCCGACAGGGGTGTCTGGAAACACCATATATTTT
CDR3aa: CASSPTGVSGNTIYF

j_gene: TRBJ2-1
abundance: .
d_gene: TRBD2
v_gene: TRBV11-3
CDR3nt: TGTGCCAGCAGCTTAGGAGGTAGCGGGATCCACAACAATGAGCAGTTCTTC
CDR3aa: CASSLGGSGIHNNEQFF

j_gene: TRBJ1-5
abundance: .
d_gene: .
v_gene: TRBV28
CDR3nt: TGTGCCAGCAGTTTCGATTTCAGGGATCAGCCCCAGCATTTT
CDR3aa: CASSFDFRDQPQHF

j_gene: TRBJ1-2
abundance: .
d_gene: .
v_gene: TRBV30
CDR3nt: TGTGCCTGGAACACCCGGGGGAGCTATGGCTACACCTTC
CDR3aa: CAWNTRGSYGYTF

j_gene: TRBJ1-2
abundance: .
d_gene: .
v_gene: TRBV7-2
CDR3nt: TGTGCCAGCAGCTTAGGTGTGGGGGGGCTTGGCTATGGCTACACCTTC
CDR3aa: CASSLGVGGLGYGYTF

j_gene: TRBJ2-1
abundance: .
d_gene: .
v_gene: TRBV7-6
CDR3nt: TGTGCCAGCAGCTCCCAGAATGAGCAGTTCTTC
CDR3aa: CASSSQNEQFF

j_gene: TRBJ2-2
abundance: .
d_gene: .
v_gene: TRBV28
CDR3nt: TGTGCCAGCAGTTTACTCAGCGGCGGGAACACCGGGGAGCTGTTTTTT
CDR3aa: CASSLLSGGNTGELFF

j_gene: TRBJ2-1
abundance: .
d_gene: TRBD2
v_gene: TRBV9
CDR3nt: TGTGCCAGCAGCGTAGCGGGGGGTCCCAATGAGCAGTTCTTC
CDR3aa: CASSVAGGPNEQFF

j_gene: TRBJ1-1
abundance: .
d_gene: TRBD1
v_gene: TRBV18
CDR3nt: TGTGCCAGCTCCGGACAGGAGGCAATGAACACTGAAGCTTTCTTT
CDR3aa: CASSGQEAMNTEAFF

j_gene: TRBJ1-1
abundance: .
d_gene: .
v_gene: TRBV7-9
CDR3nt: TGTGCCAGCACCTTCTTGGAGGAGGGGAACACTGAAGCTTTCTTT
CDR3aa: CASTFLEEGNTEAFF

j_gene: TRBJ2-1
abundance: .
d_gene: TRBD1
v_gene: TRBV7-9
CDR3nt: TGTGCCAGCAGCCACCAGGGACAGGCCTACAATGAGCAGTTCTTC
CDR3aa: CASSHQGQAYNEQFF

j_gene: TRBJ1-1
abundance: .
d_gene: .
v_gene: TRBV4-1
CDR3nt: TGCGCCAGCAGCCAAGTCGACACTGAAGCTTTCTTT
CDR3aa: CASSQVDTEAFF

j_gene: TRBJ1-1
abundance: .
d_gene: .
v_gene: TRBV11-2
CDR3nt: TGTGCCAGCAGCTTAGCAGGGAACACTGAAGCTTTCTTT
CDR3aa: CASSLAGNTEAFF

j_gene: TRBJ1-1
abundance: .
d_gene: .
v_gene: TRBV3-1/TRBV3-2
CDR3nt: TGTGCCAGCAGCCATCGGGAGGACCCTGAAGCTTTCTTT
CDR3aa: CASSHREDPEAFF

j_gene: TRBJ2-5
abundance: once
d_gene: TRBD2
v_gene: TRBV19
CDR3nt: TGTGCCAGTAGTATTGGGACGGGAGGGATGGAGACCCAGTACTTC
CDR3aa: CASSIGTGGMETQYF

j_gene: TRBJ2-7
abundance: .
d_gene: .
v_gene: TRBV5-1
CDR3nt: TGCGCCAGCAGCGCGCCCGGGACAAGCTACGAGCAGTACTTC
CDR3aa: CASSAPGTSYEQYF

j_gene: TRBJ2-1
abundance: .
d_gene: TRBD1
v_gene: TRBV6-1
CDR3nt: TGTGCCAGCAGTGCTGCGACAGGGGGGAAAGGCAATGAGCAGTTCTTC
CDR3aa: CASSAATGGKGNEQFF

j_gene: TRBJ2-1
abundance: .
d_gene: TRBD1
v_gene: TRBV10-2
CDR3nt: TGCGCCAGCAGTGACCTACAAGGGACAGTGCTACGATACTCCTACAATGAGCAGTTCTTC
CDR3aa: CASSDLQGTVLRYSYNEQFF

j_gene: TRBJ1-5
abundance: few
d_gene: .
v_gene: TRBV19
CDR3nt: TGTGCCAGTACAGGGATTTTCGGTCCCCAGCATTTT
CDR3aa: CASTGIFGPQHF

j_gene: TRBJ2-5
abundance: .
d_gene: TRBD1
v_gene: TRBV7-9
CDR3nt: TGTGCCAGCAGCCCCTATCCGGGACAGGGAGGCCAAGAGACCCAGTACTTC
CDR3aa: CASSPYPGQGGQETQYF

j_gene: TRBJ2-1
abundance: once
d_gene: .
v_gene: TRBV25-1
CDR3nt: TGTGCCAGCAGTCGGGGGGCCCTAACATGGGATGAGCAGTTCTTC
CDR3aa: CASSRGALTWDEQFF

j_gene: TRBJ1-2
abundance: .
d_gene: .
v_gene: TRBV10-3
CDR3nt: TGTGCCATCAGTGGAAACAGGGACCTCAACTATGGCTACACCTTC
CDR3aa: CAISGNRDLNYGYTF

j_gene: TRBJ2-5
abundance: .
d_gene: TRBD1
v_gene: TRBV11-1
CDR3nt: TGTGCCAGCAGCACTTCCGGGACAGGGGGCTTGAAGACCCAGTACTTC
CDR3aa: CASSTSGTGGLKTQYF

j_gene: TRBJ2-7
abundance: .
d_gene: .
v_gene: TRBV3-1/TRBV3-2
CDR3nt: TGTGCCAGCAGCCGCGGACAAGCCTTCCCCTACGAGCAGTACTTC
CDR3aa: CASSRGQAFPYEQYF

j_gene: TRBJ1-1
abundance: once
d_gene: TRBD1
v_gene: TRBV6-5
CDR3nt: TGTGCCAGCAATACAGGGGGGGAAACTGAAGCTTTCTTT
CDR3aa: CASNTGGETEAFF

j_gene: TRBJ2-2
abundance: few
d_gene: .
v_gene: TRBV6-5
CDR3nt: TGTGCCAGCAGAGCCTTAGCGGAGTACACCGGGGAGCTGTTTTTT
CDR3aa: CASRALAEYTGELFF

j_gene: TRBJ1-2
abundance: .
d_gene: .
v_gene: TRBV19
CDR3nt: TGTGCCAGTTGGGGAGTGGGTTCAGCTAACTATGGCTACACCTTC
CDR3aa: CASWGVGSANYGYTF

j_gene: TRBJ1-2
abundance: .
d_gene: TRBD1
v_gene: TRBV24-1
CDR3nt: TGTGCCACCAGTGACCCCGGGACAGTGGAGGGCTACACCTTC
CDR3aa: CATSDPGTVEGYTF

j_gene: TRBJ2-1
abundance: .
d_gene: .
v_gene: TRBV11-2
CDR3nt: TGTGCCAGCAGCTTAGACAGGGTCAATGAGCAGTTCTTC
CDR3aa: CASSLDRVNEQFF

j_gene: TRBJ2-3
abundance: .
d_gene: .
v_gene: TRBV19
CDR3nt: TGTGCCAGTAGCCCACAGGACACTAGCACAGATACGCAGTATTTT
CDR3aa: CASSPQDTSTDTQYF

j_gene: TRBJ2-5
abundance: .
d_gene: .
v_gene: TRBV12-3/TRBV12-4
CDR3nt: TGTGCCAGCAGTTTACGCGTAAAAGAGACCCAGTACTTC
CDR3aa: CASSLRVKETQYF

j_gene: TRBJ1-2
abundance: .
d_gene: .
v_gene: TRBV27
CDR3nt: TGTGCCAGCAGTTTATGGGGCGGGGACGATCTACATGGCTACACCTTC
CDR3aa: CASSLWGGDDLHGYTF

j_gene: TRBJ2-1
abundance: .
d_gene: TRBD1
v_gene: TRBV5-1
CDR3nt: TGCGCCAGCAGCTCGCAGGGGGTTTGGGACAATGAGCAGTTCTTC
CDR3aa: CASSSQGVWDNEQFF

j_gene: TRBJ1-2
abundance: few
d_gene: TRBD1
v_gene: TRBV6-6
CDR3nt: TGTGCCAGCAGTTCCATCATACAGGGGGCGGATGGCTACACCTTC
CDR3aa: CASSSIIQGADGYTF

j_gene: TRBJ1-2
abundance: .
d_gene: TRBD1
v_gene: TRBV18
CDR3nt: TGTGCCAGCTCACCCCCGACAGGGGCCCTTTCCTACACCTTC
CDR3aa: CASSPPTGALSYTF

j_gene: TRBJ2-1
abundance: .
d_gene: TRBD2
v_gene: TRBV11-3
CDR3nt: TGTGCCAGCAGCCGGGGGGCGGGAGGGAGATACAATGAGCAGTTCTTC
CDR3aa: CASSRGAGGRYNEQFF

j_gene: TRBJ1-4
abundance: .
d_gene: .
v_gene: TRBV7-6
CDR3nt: TGTGCCAGCAGCAAGGAGGGGGGGAATGAAAAACTGTTTTTT
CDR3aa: CASSKEGGNEKLFF

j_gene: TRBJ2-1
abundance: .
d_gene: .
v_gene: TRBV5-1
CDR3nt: TGCGCCAGCAGCTCGACTGGAGAGCCCTACAATGAGCAGTTCTTC
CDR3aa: CASSSTGEPYNEQFF

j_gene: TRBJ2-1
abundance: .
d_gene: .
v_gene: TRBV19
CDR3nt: TGTGCCAGTAGGAGGGGGATAGCAGATCCGGTGGGCAATGAGCAGTTCTTC
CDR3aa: CASRRGIADPVGNEQFF

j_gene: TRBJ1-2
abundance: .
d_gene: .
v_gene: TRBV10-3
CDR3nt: TGTGCCATCAGTGAATATCCAGGAGGCGATGGCTACACCTTC
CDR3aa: CAISEYPGGDGYTF

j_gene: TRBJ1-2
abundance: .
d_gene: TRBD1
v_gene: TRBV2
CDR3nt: TGTGCCAGCAGTACAGGGACAGCGGCCTCGGGCTACACCTTC
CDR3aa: CASSTGTAASGYTF

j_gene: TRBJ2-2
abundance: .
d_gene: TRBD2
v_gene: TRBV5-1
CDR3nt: TGCGCCAGCATTTCTCGGGGGGGCCCAGGGGACACCGGGGAGCTGTTTTTT
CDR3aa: CASISRGGPGDTGELFF

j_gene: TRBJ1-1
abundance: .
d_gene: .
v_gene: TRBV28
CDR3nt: TGTGCCAGCAGTTTATCGGCGGGGAACACTGAAGCTTTCTTT
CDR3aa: CASSLSAGNTEAFF

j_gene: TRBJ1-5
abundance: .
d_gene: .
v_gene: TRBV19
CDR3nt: TGTGCCAGTAGTATAGGTAGCGGTGTTAACAATCAGCCCCAGCATTTT
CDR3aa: CASSIGSGVNNQPQHF